This is a list of T cell receptor beta chains from one sample in a study of T cell responses to AZD1222 COVID-19 vaccine. Repertoires were generated with immunoSEQ multiplex PCR, while TCRdb's copy carries only in-frame clones and drops some. The data hold some 160,000 clones, with around 93% observed a single time. The sequencing used peripheral blood, collected on day 0 of AZD1222 vaccination. The origin of the receptors is an adult in good health. Both conserved end residues are part of each CDR3. Each record gives: CDR3 protein, CDR3 DNA, clone size, D gene, V gene, J gene. D genes are given only for firm matches. Clone size, where shown, is once, few, many, or a class for clones that have expanded.

CASSSHPLYNEQFF,TGTGCCAGCTCCTCCCACCCGCTCTACAATGAGCAGTTCTTC,-,-,TRBV28,TRBJ2-1
CASSLHREGAFF,TGTGCCAGCAGCTTGCACAGGGAAGGAGCTTTCTTT,-,-,TRBV11-2,TRBJ1-1
CASSLDWVADTQYF,TGTGCCAGCAGCTTAGACTGGGTAGCAGATACGCAGTATTTT,-,-,TRBV7-9,TRBJ2-3
CASKDGLRGGYTF,TGTGCCAGCAAGGACGGTCTCAGGGGTGGCTACACCTTC,-,-,TRBV28,TRBJ1-2
CASSQQQGSEAFF,TGCGCCAGCAGCCAGCAACAGGGTTCTGAAGCTTTCTTT,-,-,TRBV4-3,TRBJ1-1
CASRREVVFNEQFF,TGTGCCAGCAGGCGGGAGGTAGTTTTCAATGAGCAGTTCTTC,-,TRBD2,TRBV28,TRBJ2-1
CASSVQGAKGNTIYF,TGTGCCAGTAGTGTACAGGGGGCAAAAGGAAACACCATATATTTT,-,TRBD1,TRBV19,TRBJ1-3
CASSFQPTGVTEAFF,TGCGCCAGCAGCTTCCAACCGACAGGGGTAACTGAAGCTTTCTTT,-,TRBD1,TRBV5-1,TRBJ1-1
CASSLVGSTSGANVLTF,TGTGCCAGCAGCTTAGTGGGTAGCACCTCTGGGGCCAACGTCCTGACTTTC,-,-,TRBV7-2,TRBJ2-6
CASSLGPGLSYEQYF,TGTGCCAGCAGTTTAGGTCCAGGGCTTTCCTACGAGCAGTACTTC,-,-,TRBV27,TRBJ2-7
CASNKPGLAGYEQYF,TGTGCCAGCAATAAACCGGGACTAGCGGGATATGAGCAGTACTTC,-,TRBD2,TRBV6-5,TRBJ2-7
CASSVTPRGLAWDTQYF,TGTGCCAGCAGCGTAACCCCCCGGGGGCTAGCGTGGGATACGCAGTATTTT,-,-,TRBV9,TRBJ2-3
CATKTGGTSYNEQFF,TGTGCCACCAAAACAGGGGGGACTTCCTACAATGAGCAGTTCTTC,-,TRBD1,TRBV24-1,TRBJ2-1
CASSLTVNTEAFF,TGTGCCAGCAGTTTAACGGTCAACACTGAAGCTTTCTTT,-,-,TRBV28,TRBJ1-1
CASSQVQGLAHYGYTF,TGCGCCAGCAGCCAAGTACAAGGACTGGCCCACTATGGCTACACCTTC,-,-,TRBV4-1,TRBJ1-2
CASSTGQPSNEKLFF,TGTGCCAGCAGTACAGGACAGCCCTCTAATGAAAAACTGTTTTTT,-,-,TRBV28,TRBJ1-4
CASSLSGSTDTQYF,TGTGCCAGCAGCTTATCGGGGAGCACAGATACGCAGTATTTT,-,-,TRBV7-3,TRBJ2-3
CASRGSGKGETQYF,TGTGCCAGCAGGGGGAGCGGGAAGGGGGAGACCCAGTACTTC,-,TRBD2,TRBV7-6,TRBJ2-5
CASTPVSLNTEAFF,TGTGCCAGTACGCCGGTGAGTTTGAACACTGAAGCTTTCTTT,-,-,TRBV19,TRBJ1-1
CASSYWPEGETQYF,TGTGCCAGCAGTTACTGGCCCGAGGGGGAGACCCAGTACTTC,-,-,TRBV6-6,TRBJ2-5
CASTPLEGRTTEAFF,TGTGCCAGCACCCCTTTGGAAGGACGGACCACTGAAGCTTTCTTT,-,-,TRBV7-9,TRBJ1-1
CASSVLDQSYEQYF,TGTGCCAGCAGCGTGCTGGATCAATCCTACGAGCAGTACTTC,few,-,TRBV9,TRBJ2-7
CSPSAGDTQYF,TGCAGTCCCTCGGCCGGAGATACGCAGTATTTT,-,-,TRBV20-1,TRBJ2-3
CASSPRDRGYEQFF,TGTGCCAGCAGCCCCCGGGACAGGGGATATGAGCAGTTCTTC,-,TRBD1,TRBV9,TRBJ2-1
CASSEQSWRPEQFF,TGTGCCAGCAGCGAACAGAGCTGGAGGCCTGAGCAGTTCTTC,-,-,TRBV7-2,TRBJ2-1
CSASFNNEQFF,TGCAGTGCTAGCTTTAACAATGAGCAGTTCTTC,-,-,TRBV20-1,TRBJ2-1
CASSNRQGFYNEQFF,TGTGCCAGCAGTAACCGACAGGGGTTTTACAATGAGCAGTTCTTC,-,TRBD1,TRBV28,TRBJ2-1
CASSSQRLGGGETQYF,TGTGCCAGCAGTTCGCAGAGGCTCGGGGGCGGCGAGACCCAGTACTTC,-,-,TRBV27,TRBJ2-5
CAWRASGFRQPQHF,TGTGCCTGGAGAGCCTCCGGGTTCCGTCAGCCCCAGCATTTT,-,-,TRBV30,TRBJ1-5
CASSEGQTYEQYF,TGTGCCAGCAGTGAAGGACAGACTTACGAGCAGTACTTC,-,-,TRBV6-1,TRBJ2-7
CASSQGTSGTQETQYF,TGTGCCAGCAGCCAGGGGACTAGCGGGACACAAGAGACCCAGTACTTC,-,TRBD2,TRBV5-4,TRBJ2-5
CASSPDRVYGYTF,TGTGCCAGCAGCCCAGACCGCGTCTATGGCTACACCTTC,-,-,TRBV2,TRBJ1-2
CARRASGSGETQYF,TGTGCCCGGAGGGCTAGCGGGAGCGGGGAGACCCAGTACTTC,-,TRBD2,TRBV30,TRBJ2-5
CASSYSGGGEQYF,TGTGCCAGCAGTTACTCGGGGGGGGGCGAGCAGTACTTC,-,TRBD2,TRBV6-6,TRBJ2-7
CSVETRDRVVEQYF,TGCAGCGTTGAGACTCGGGACAGGGTAGTGGAGCAGTACTTC,-,TRBD1,TRBV29-1,TRBJ2-7
CASSLGQGVDYGYTF,TGTGCCAGCAGCTTAGGACAGGGGGTTGACTATGGCTACACCTTC,-,TRBD1,TRBV11-3,TRBJ1-2
CASSFEGSGDEQFF,TGCGCCAGCAGCTTCGAGGGGTCCGGGGATGAGCAGTTCTTC,-,-,TRBV5-1,TRBJ2-1
CASSADREETQYF,TGTGCCAGCAGCGCGGACAGGGAAGAGACCCAGTACTTC,-,TRBD1,TRBV7-2,TRBJ2-5
CSPYSTTDTQYF,TGCAGCCCCTATTCTACTACAGATACGCAGTATTTT,-,-,TRBV29-1,TRBJ2-3
CASRKRGGGDNQPQHF,TGTGCCAGCAGAAAAAGAGGAGGAGGGGACAATCAGCCCCAGCATTTT,-,-,TRBV21-1,TRBJ1-5
CASSADRRGSTNEKLFF,TGTGCCAGCAGTGCTGACCGACGGGGGTCGACTAATGAAAAACTGTTTTTT,-,-,TRBV6-1,TRBJ1-4
CASSLYTDTQYF,TGTGCCAGCAGCTTGTACACAGATACGCAGTATTTT,-,-,TRBV5-6,TRBJ2-3